The source of this T cell receptor beta chain is a study of cytomegalovirus exposure and HLA in healthy donors. General study results and limits: First-cohort TCR clusters were later found to tend to co-occur in the 90 to 150 validation repertoires. Most TCR sequences were seen very rarely across donors, but some public TCRs occurred in many.

TCRdb's table, derived via immunoSEQ multiplex PCR, lists solely in-frame clones and lacks some. The sample consists of fewer than 80,000 clones, 96% of them appearing once. This CDR3 spans 15 amino acids. The V segment lost 1 base and the J segment 8 bases; nucleotides outside the gene matches: 8. CDR1 and CDR2 (germline): SGHNT, YYREEE (reference sequence). Regarding this clone: The antigen is unknown.

The V and J genes are TRBV5-4 and TRBJ1-2, with 10 bases fitting TRBD1. The receptor was isolated from a young woman in good health and CMV-seropositive. Sequences were obtained from PBMCs. The CDR3 DNA sequence: TGTGCCAGCAGCTTGACCCTGACAGGGGGCGTCGGCTACACCTTC. Its translation is CASSLTLTGGVGYTF.